This T cell receptor beta chain was recorded in a study of PD-L1 blockade in urothelial cancer. Overall study context: Patients' histories included 0 to 3 prior chemotherapy regimens. A median blood sample held about 140,000 T cells and more than 80,000 unique TCRs.

Comments on this clone: Its antigen is unidentified.

Sequenced by immunoSEQ multiplex PCR; TCRdb stores in-frame clones only, minus some. In the table there are tens of thousands of clones, nearly 90% of which are singletons. The CDR3 has 15 residues. The ends lost 0 bases at V and 4 bases at J; junction bases unmatched: 3. The germline V gene encodes CDR1 LNHNV and CDR2 YYDKDF (reference sequence). Study outcomes and limitations: Lower than median blood TCR clonality before treatment predicted better survival. Expansion of tumor-associated blood clones at 3 weeks was greater in durable-benefit patients.

Time point indicated: pretreatment peripheral blood. The clonotype comes from a man aged 55 to 70 with urothelial cancer. The sequencing here drew on PBMCs, taken around atezolizumab (anti-PD-L1) treatment. The chain uses TRBV15 and TRBJ1-5; 7 bases match TRBD1. This chain's CDR3 is CATSRELQGNQPQHF. The CDR3 DNA reads as TGTGCCACCAGCAGAGAGTTACAGGGGAATCAGCCCCAGCATTTT.